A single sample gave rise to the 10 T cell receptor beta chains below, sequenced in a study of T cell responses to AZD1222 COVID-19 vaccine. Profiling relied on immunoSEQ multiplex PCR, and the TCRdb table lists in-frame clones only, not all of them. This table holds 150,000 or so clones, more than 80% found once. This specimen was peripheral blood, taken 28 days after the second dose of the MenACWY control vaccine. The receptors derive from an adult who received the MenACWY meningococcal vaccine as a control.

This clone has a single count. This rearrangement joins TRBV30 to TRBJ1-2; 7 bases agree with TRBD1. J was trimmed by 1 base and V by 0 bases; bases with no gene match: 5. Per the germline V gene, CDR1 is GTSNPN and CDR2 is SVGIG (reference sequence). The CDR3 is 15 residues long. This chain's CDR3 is CAWSVPRQGNYGYTF. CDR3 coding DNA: TGTGCCTGGAGTGTACCGAGACAGGGTAACTATGGCTACACCTTC. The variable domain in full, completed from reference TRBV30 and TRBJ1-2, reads SQTIHQWPATLVQPVGSPLSLECTVEGTSNPNLYWYRQAAGRGLQLLFYSVGIGQISSEVPQNLSASRPQDRQFILSSKKLLLSDSGFYLCAWSVPRQGNYGYTFGSGTRLTVV.

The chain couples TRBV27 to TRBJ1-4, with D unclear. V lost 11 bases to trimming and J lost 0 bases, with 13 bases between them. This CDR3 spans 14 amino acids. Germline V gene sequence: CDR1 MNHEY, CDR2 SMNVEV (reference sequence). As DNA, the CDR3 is TGTGCCTCGGGCGGCCCAGCAACTAATGAAAAACTGTTTTTT. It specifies CASGGPATNEKLFF.

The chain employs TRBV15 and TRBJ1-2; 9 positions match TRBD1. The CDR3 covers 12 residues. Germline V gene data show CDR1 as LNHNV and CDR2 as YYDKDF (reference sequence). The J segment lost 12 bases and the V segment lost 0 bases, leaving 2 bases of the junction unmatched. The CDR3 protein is CATSRDRTGDTF. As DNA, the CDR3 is TGTGCCACCAGCAGAGACAGGACAGGGGACACCTTC.

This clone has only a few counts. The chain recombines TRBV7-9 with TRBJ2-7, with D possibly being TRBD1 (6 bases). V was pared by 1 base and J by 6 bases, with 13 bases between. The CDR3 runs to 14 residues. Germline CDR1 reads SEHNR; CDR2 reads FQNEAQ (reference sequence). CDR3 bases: TGTGCCAGCAGCTTAGAGGGTAAAGGGGGCGAGCAGTACTTC. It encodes CASSLEGKGGEQYF.

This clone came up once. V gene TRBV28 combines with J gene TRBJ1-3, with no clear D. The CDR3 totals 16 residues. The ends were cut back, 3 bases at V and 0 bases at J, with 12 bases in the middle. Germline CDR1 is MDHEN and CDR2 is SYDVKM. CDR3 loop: CASSLAELGSGNTIYF. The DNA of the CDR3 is TGTGCCAGCAGTTTGGCCGAATTAGGCTCTGGAAACACCATATATTTT.

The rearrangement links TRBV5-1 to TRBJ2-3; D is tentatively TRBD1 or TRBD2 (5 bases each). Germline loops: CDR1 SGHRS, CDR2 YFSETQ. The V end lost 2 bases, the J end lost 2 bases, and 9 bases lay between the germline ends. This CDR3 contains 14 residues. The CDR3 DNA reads TGCGCCAGCAGCTTCGGGACGGACACAGATACGCAGTATTTT. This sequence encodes CASSFGTDTDTQYF.

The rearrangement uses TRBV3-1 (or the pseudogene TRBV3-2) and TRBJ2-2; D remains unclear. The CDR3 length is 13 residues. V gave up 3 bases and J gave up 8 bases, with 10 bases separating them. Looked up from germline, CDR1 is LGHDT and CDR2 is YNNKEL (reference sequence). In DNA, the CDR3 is TGTGCCAGCAGCCAGACGACTCCGGGGGAGCTGTTTTTT. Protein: CASSQTTPGELFF.

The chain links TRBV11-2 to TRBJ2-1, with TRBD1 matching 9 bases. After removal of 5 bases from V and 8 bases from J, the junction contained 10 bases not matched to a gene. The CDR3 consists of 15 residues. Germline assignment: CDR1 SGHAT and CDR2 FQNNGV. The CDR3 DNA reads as TGTGCCAGCAGCAGAGGGACAGGGAGGGAGTATGAGCAGTTCTTC. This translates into CASSRGTGREYEQFF.

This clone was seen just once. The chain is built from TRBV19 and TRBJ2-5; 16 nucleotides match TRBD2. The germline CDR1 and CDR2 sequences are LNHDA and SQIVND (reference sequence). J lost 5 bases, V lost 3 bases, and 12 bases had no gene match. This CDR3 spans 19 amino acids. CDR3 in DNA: TGTGCCAGTAGTATCACCCCCGGGACTAGCGGGAGGGCCCGGGAGACCCAGTACTTC. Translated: CASSITPGTSGRARETQYF.

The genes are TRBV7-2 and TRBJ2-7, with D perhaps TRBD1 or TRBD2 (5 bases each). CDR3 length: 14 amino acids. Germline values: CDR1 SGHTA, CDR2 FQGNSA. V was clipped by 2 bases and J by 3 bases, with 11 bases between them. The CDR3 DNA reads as TGTGCCAGCAGCTTAAGAGGGGACGTCTACGAGCAGTACTTC. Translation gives CASSLRGDVYEQYF.